Below, 24 T cell receptor beta chains from the same sample are listed, as sequenced in a study of response to subunit inactivated influenza vaccine. TCRdb called the RT-PCR reads again in MiXCR, with one record for every CDR3 protein. The repertoire includes hundreds of thousands of distinct CDR3 sequences, approximately 17% of them detected once, and about 11% sits in the top ten. Sequenced here: PBMCs from blood, sampled about 5 days after vaccination. The receptor set was obtained from a man aged 50-59 years who received an inactivated influenza vaccine.

This chain connects TRBV5-5 to TRBJ1-6; D is unclear. This CDR3 has 12 amino acids. V lost 0 bases and J lost 9, with 4 bases in between. CDR1 is SGHKS, CDR2 YYEKEE, per germline (reference sequence). DNA of the CDR3: TGTGCCAGCAGCTTGGATGTTTCACCCCTCCACTTT. Translating it yields CASSLDVSPLHF.

The CDR3 spells CASSLTGRLNTGELFF. The CDR3 DNA reads as TGCGCCAGCAGCTTGACAGGACGCTTGAACACCGGGGAGCTGTTTTTT. This chain uses TRBV5-1 with TRBJ2-2; D may be TRBD1 (5 bases). The CDR3 is 16 amino acids. The V and J ends lost 1 base and 1 base respectively, with 11 bases between them. Germline V gives CDR1 SGHRS, CDR2 YFSETQ.

V and J are TRBV15 and TRBJ1-1, with a tentative D call TRBD1 (5 bases). The V gene's germline CDR1 is LNHNV and CDR2 YYDKDF (reference sequence). V shed 2 bases and J shed 4 bases, with 11 bases lying between them. The CDR3 totals 14 residues. The CDR3 spells CATSRNTGGTEAFF. In nucleotides, the CDR3 is TGTGCCACCAGCAGAAACACGGGGGGCACTGAAGCTTTCTTT.

This clonotype occurred a few times. The CDR3 here is CSASLSGTGHYEQYF. The DNA of the CDR3 is TGCAGTGCTAGTTTATCTGGGACAGGACATTACGAGCAGTACTTC. This sequence joins TRBV20-1 and TRBJ2-7; 8 positions agree with TRBD1. V lost 3 bases and J lost 4; bases outside the gene matches: 11. Germline-derived CDR1 and CDR2 are DFQATT and SNEGSKA (reference sequence). The CDR3 spans 15 residues.

The chain employs TRBV18 and TRBJ1-5; maybe TRBD1 (6 bases). V was pared by 2 bases and J by 4 bases, with 9 bases between. The CDR3 has 14 residues. The germline V gene encodes CDR1 KGHSH and CDR2 LQKENI. In DNA form, the CDR3 reads TGTGCCAGCTCACCAGCAGGGGCTAATCAGCCCCAGCATTTT. Translation: CASSPAGANQPQHF.

The chain carries TRBV3-1 and TRBJ2-7; 14 nucleotides align to TRBD2. Germline V CDR1 and CDR2: LGHDT, YNNKEL (reference sequence). The V gene end was trimmed by 4 bases and the J gene end by 2 bases; junction bases not matched to a gene: 4. The CDR3 has 16 residues. CDR3 region: CASSPRLAGGTYEQYF. The DNA of the CDR3 is TGTGCCAGCAGCCCCAGACTAGCGGGAGGGACCTACGAGCAGTACTTC.

Concerning this clonotype itself: Its ends do not fully match the called genes, so a read error is possible. The chain is built from TRBV5-6 and TRBJ2-7; TRBD1 aligns across 11 bases. CDR1 is SGHDT and CDR2 is YYEEEE in the germline V gene. The length of the CDR3 is 15 residues. Here the CDR3 reads CASSLKGTGGREHYF. Written as DNA, the CDR3 is TGTGCCAGCAGCTTGAAAGGGACAGGGGGTCGCGAGCATTACTTC.

The chain joins TRBV3-1 to TRBJ1-3; 8 bases line up with TRBD1. The trim removed 4 bases at V and 0 bases at J, leaving 5 bases unmatched. From germline, CDR1 is LGHDT and CDR2 YNNKEL (reference sequence). This CDR3 is 16 amino acids long. CDR3 sequence reads: CASSPRDRTSGNTIYF. Written as DNA, the CDR3 is TGTGCCAGCAGCCCCCGGGACAGGACCTCTGGAAACACCATATATTTT.

This clonotype was picked up a small number of times. The chain has TRBV20-1 and TRBJ2-1; 11 bases match TRBD2. CDR1 is DFQATT, CDR2 SNEGSKA, per germline (reference sequence). With V trimmed by 6 bases and J by 0 bases, 10 bases remained unmatched. The CDR3 is 17 amino acids. Here the CDR3 DNA reads TGCAGTGCCCCCGTCCCTAGCGGGAGGTTCTCCTACAATGAGCAGTTCTTC. It codes for CSAPVPSGRFSYNEQFF.

Only a few counts were recorded for this clonotype. This chain joins TRBV10-3 and TRBJ2-5; D is undetermined. The germline gives CDR1 ENHRY, CDR2 SYGVKD. The CDR3 length is 12 residues. Trimming removed 3 bases at V and 4 bases at J, with 6 bases between. The CDR3 reads CAISDNGETQYF. The CDR3 coding sequence is TGTGCCATCAGTGACAACGGAGAGACCCAGTACTTC.

Many counts were recorded for this clonotype. This rearrangement joins TRBV29-1 to TRBJ2-2; TRBD2 aligns across 13 bases. V lost 6 bases, J lost 1 base, and 2 bases stayed unmatched. This CDR3 contains 15 residues. Germline values: CDR1 SQVTM, CDR2 ANQGSEA. The CDR3 region has the DNA TGCAGCGTGCGACTAGCGGGAGGGAACACCGGGGAGCTGTTTTTT. Its translation is CSVRLAGGNTGELFF.

This clonotype was counted ten times or more. The V call is TRBV12-3 or TRBV12-4, the J call TRBJ1-3, with unresolved D. V lost 6 bases and J lost 4, with 10 bases in between. This CDR3 spans 13 amino acids. The CDR3 is CASSADSGNTIYF. CDR3 nucleotides: TGTGCCAGCAGCGCGGACTCCGGAAACACCATATATTTT.

The rearrangement uses TRBV6-1 and TRBJ2-3; perhaps TRBD2 as D (5 bases). V lost 5 bases, J lost 8 bases, and 17 bases lay in between. This CDR3 is built from 14 residues. CDR1 MNHNS and CDR2 SASEGT come from the germline V gene. DNA for the CDR3: TGTGCCAGCAGTCCCGCTGGAAGGAGGAGTACGCAGTATTTT. As protein: CASSPAGRRSTQYF.

J is TRBJ1-6 and V is TRBV2; no clear D. The CDR3 totals 13 residues. Germline V CDR1 and CDR2: SNHLY, FYNNEI. The ends were cut back, 3 bases at V and 10 bases at J, with 10 bases in the middle. CDR3 residues: CASSDLARSPLHF. CDR3 sequence (DNA): TGTGCCAGCAGTGACTTGGCACGGTCACCCCTCCACTTT. Together with reference TRBV2 and TRBJ1-6, the CDR3 gives the full variable domain: EPEVTQTPSHQVTQMGQEVILRCVPISNHLYFYWYRQILGQKVEFLVSFYNNEISEKSEIFDDQFSVERPDGSNFTLKIRSTKLEDSAMYFCASSDLARSPLHFGNGTRLTVT.

The table lists this clonotype with a count of one. V gene TRBV20-1 combines with J gene TRBJ2-1; D is ambiguous. V gave up 3 bases and J gave up 1 base, with 13 bases separating them. Germline CDR1 and CDR2: DFQATT and SNEGSKA (reference sequence). There are 15 residues in the CDR3. This CDR3 is CSARDARRSYNEQFF. The CDR3 DNA is TGCAGTGCTAGGGATGCAAGAAGGTCCTACAATGAGCAGTTCTTC.

The chain has TRBV20-1 and TRBJ2-5; 14 bases align to TRBD2. In germline, CDR1 is DFQATT, CDR2 SNEGSKA (reference sequence). The V gene end was trimmed by 1 base and the J gene end by 4 bases; junction bases not matched to a gene: 2. This CDR3 region has 15 residues. The CDR3, as DNA: TGCAGTGCTAGAGCGGGACTAGCGGGAGCAGAGACCCAGTACTTC. Translating gives CSARAGLAGAETQYF.

A few counts support this clonotype. The J gene is TRBJ2-1, the V gene TRBV7-9, with 9 nucleotides matching TRBD2. This CDR3 comprises 15 residues. V shed 6 bases and J 5 bases; nucleotides not matched to a gene: 8. The germline V gene encodes CDR1 SEHNR and CDR2 FQNEAQ (reference sequence). The CDR3 loop reads CASRQTSGRHNEQFF. As DNA, the CDR3 is TGTGCCAGCAGACAGACTAGCGGTCGACACAATGAGCAGTTCTTC.

The rearrangement links TRBV7-6 to TRBJ2-3; 7 bases match TRBD1. V lost 2 bases to trimming and J lost 2 bases; unmatched junction nucleotides: 7. This CDR3 spans 16 amino acids. Germline CDR1 is SGHVS and CDR2 is FNYEAQ. CDR3 protein: CASSLRQGENTDTQYF. In DNA form, the CDR3 reads TGTGCCAGCAGCTTACGGCAGGGGGAGAACACAGATACGCAGTATTTT.

This clonotype turned up a few times. This chain uses TRBV10-3 with TRBJ2-3; D not certain. The germline V gene has CDR1 ENHRY and CDR2 SYGVKD. V gave up 5 bases and J gave up 0 bases, with 12 bases separating them. The length of the CDR3 is 15 residues. The DNA of the CDR3 is TGTGCCATCAGTTCATCCACCGCTAGCACAGATACGCAGTATTTT. Its translation is CAISSSTASTDTQYF.

This clonotype was seen a few times. The chain carries TRBV6-5 and TRBJ2-6, with 11 positions matching TRBD1. Losses at the gene ends were 2 bases for V and 2 bases for J; bases not matched to a gene: 2. The CDR3 is 17 amino acids. Germline CDR1 is MNHEY and CDR2 is SVGAGI. Here the CDR3 DNA reads TGTGCCAGCAGTTACGGACAGGGGGCTACTGGGGCCAACGTCCTGACTTTC. Residues: CASSYGQGATGANVLTF.

The CDR3 is CASSLVPGPNTEAFF. The CDR3 region has the DNA TGTGCCAGCAGTTTAGTTCCGGGGCCGAACACTGAAGCTTTCTTT. The gene calls are TRBV12-3 or TRBV12-4 and TRBJ1-1; D might be TRBD1 (5 bases). Trimming cost V 1 base and J 1 base, with 10 bases left between them. CDR3 size: 15 residues.

This clonotype was recorded at least ten times. This sequence joins TRBV12-3 or TRBV12-4 and TRBJ1-1, with 7 bases that match TRBD1. The CDR3 contains 13 residues. After removal of 3 bases from V and 4 bases from J, the junction contained 2 bases not matched to a gene. The CDR3 sequence: CASSFAGGTEAFF. CDR3 nucleotide sequence: TGTGCCAGCAGTTTCGCAGGGGGCACTGAAGCTTTCTTT.

The chain employs TRBV5-3 and TRBJ2-7; D tentatively fits TRBD1 or TRBD2 (5 bases each). TRBV5-3 is marked as an open reading frame, function uncertain. The CDR3 is 13 amino acids. Trimming took 9 bases from V and 4 from J, leaving 17 bases between them. CDR3 nucleotide sequence: TGTGCCATGGGCTTGGCCTGGGGGTACGAGCAGTACTTC. Translation: CAMGLAWGYEQYF.

This clonotype turned up a few times. V is TRBV12-3 or TRBV12-4 and J is TRBJ1-1; D remains ambiguous. The CDR3 spans 13 residues. V was cut by 6 bases and J by 6 bases, with 14 bases left in between. The CDR3 DNA follows: TGTGCCAGCAGACTTATAGGTGTCCCTGAAGCTTTCTTT. This gives the protein CASRLIGVPEAFF.